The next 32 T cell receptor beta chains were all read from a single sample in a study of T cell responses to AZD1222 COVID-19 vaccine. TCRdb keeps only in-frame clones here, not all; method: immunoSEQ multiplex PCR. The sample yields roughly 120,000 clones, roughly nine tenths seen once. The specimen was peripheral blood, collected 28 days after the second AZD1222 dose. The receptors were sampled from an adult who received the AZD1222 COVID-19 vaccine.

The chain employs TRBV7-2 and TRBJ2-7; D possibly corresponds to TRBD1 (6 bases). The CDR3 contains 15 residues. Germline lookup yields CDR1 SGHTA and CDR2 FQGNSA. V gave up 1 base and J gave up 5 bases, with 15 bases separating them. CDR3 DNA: TGTGCCAGCAGCTTAGACGACAGGATGGGGAACGAGCAGTACTTC. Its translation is CASSLDDRMGNEQYF. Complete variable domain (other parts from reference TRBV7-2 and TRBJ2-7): GAGVSQSPSNKVTEKGKDVELRCDPISGHTALYWYRQSLGQGLEFLIYFQGNSAPDKSGLPSDRFSAERTGGSVSTLTIQRTQQEDSAVYLCASSLDDRMGNEQYFGPGTRLTVT.

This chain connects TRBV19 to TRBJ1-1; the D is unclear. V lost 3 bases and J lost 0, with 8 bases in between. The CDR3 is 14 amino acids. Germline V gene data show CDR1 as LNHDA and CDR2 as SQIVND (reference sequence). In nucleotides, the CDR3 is TGTGCCAGTAGTATGACACTTATGAACACTGAAGCTTTCTTT. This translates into CASSMTLMNTEAFF.

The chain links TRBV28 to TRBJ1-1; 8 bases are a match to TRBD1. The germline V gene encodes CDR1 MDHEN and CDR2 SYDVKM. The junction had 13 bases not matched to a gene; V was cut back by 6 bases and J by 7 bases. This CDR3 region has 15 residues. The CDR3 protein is CASSLPEDRAGEAFF. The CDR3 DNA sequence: TGTGCCAGCAGCCTACCAGAGGACAGGGCTGGTGAAGCTTTCTTT.

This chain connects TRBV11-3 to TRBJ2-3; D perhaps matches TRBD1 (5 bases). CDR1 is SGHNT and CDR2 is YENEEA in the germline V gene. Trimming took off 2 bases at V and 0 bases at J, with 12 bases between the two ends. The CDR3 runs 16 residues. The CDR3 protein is CASSLTWQGSTDTQYF. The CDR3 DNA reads TGTGCCAGCAGCTTAACGTGGCAGGGAAGCACAGATACGCAGTATTTT.

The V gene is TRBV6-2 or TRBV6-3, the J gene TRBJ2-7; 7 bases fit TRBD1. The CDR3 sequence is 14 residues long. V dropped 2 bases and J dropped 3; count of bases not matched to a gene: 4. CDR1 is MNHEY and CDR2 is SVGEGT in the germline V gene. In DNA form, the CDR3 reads TGTGCCAGCAGTTACGGACAGGTCAGCTACGAGCAGTACTTC. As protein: CASSYGQVSYEQYF.

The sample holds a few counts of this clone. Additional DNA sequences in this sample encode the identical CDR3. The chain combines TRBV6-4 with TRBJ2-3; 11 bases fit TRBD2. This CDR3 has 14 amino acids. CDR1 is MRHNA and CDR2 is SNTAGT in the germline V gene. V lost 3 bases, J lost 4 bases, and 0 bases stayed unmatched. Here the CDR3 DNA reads TGTGCCAGCAGTGATAGCGGGGGGGCAGATACGCAGTATTTT. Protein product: CASSDSGGADTQYF.

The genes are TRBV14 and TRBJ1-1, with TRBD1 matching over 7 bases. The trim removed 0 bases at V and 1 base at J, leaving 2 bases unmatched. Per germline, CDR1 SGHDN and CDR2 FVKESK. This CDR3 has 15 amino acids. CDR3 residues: CASSQDPGGNTEAFF. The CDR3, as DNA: TGTGCCAGCAGCCAAGATCCAGGGGGGAACACTGAAGCTTTCTTT.

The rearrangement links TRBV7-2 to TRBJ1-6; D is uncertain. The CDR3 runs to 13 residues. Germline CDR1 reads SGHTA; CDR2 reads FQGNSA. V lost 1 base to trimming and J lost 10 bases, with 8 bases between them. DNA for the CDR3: TGTGCCAGCAGCTTAGACCCGGGATCACCCCTCCACTTT. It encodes CASSLDPGSPLHF.

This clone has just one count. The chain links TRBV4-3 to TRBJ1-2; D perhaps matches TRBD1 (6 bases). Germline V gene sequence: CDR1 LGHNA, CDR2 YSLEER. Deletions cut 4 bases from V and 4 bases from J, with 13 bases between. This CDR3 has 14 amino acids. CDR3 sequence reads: CASSPRGLIYGYTF. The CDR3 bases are TGCGCCAGCAGCCCCAGGGGCCTTATCTATGGCTACACCTTC.

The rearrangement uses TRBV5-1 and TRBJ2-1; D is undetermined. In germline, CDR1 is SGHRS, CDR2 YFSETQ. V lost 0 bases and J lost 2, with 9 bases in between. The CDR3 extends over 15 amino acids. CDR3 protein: CASSLEPDTYNEQFF. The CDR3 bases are TGCGCCAGCAGCTTGGAACCAGACACCTACAATGAGCAGTTCTTC.

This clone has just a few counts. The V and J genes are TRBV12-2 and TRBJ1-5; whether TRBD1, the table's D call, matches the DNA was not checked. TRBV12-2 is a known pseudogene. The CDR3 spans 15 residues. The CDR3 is CASRLEGVRDQPQHF. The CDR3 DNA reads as TGTGCAAGTCGCTTAGAAGGGGTAAGGGATCAGCCCCAGCATTTT.

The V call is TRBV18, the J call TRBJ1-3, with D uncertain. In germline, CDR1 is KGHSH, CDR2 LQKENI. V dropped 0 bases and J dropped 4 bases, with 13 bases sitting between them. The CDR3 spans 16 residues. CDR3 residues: CASSPPVRVRGNTIYF. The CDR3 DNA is TGTGCCAGCTCACCACCAGTCCGGGTGAGGGGAAACACCATATATTTT.

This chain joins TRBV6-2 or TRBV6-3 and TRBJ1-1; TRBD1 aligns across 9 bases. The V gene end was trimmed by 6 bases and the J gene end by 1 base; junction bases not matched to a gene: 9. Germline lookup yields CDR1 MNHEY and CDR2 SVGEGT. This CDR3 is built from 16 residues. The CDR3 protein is CASSDYLQGANTEAFF. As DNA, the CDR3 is TGTGCCAGCAGCGACTATTTACAGGGGGCGAACACTGAAGCTTTCTTT.

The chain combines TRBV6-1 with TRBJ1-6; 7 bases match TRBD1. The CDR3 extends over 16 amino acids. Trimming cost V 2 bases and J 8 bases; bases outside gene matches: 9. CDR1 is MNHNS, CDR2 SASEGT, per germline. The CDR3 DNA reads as TGTGCCAGCAGTGAAAAATGGGGACAGAGAGATTCACCCCTCCACTTT. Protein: CASSEKWGQRDSPLHF.

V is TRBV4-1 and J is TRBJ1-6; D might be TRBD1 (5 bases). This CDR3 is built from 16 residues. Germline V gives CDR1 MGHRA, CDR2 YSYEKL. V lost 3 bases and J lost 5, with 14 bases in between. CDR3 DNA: TGCGCCAGCAGCCAGGGGAGACTGGGGGATAATTCACCCCTCCACTTT. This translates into CASSQGRLGDNSPLHF.

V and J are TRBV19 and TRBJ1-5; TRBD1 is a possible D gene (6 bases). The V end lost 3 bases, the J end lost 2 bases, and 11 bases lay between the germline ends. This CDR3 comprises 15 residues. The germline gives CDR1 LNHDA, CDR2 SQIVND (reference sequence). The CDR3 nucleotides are TGTGCCAGTAGTATGGGGGGGCTTGGCAATCAGCCCCAGCATTTT. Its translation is CASSMGGLGNQPQHF. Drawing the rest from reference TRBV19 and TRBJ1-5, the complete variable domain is DGGITQSPKYLFRKEGQNVTLSCEQNLNHDAMYWYRQDPGQGLRLIYYSQIVNDFQKGDIAEGYSVSREKKESFPLTVTSAQKNPTAFYLCASSMGGLGNQPQHFGDGTRLSIL.

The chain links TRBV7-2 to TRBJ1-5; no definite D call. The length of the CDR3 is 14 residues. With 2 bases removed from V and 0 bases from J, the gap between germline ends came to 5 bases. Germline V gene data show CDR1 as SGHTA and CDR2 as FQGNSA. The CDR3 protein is CASSLQYSNQPQHF. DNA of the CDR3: TGTGCCAGCAGCTTACAGTATAGCAATCAGCCCCAGCATTTT.

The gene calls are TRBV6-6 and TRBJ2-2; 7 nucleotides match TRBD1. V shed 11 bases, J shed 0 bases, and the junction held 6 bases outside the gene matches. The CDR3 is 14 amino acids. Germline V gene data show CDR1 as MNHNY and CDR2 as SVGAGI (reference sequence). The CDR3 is CAGRQGANTGELFF. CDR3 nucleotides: TGTGCCGGCCGACAGGGCGCGAACACCGGGGAGCTGTTTTTT.

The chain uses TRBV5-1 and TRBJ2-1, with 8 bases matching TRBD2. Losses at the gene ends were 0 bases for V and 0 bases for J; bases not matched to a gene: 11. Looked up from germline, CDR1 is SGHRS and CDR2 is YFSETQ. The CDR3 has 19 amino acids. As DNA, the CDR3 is TGCGCCAGCAGCTTGGCCTTTCGGCGGGGGGCCACCTCCTACAATGAGCAGTTCTTC. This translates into CASSLAFRRGATSYNEQFF.

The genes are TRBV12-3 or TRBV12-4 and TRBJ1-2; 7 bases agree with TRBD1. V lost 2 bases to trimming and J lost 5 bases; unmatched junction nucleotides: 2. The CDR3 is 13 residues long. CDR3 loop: CASSLSGGYGYTF. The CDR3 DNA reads TGTGCCAGCAGTTTATCAGGGGGGTATGGCTACACCTTC.

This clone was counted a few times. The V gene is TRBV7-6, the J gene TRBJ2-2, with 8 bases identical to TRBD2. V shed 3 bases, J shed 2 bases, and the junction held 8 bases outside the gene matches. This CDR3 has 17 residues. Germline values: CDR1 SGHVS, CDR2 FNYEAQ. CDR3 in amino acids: CASSFYGGAINTGELFF. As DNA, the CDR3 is TGTGCCAGCAGCTTTTACGGGGGGGCGATAAACACCGGGGAGCTGTTTTTT.

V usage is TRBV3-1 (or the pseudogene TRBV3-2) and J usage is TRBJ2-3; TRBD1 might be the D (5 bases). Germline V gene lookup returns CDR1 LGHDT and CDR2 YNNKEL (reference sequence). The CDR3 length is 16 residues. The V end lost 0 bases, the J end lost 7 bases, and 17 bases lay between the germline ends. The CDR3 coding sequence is TGTGCCAGCAGCCAAGAATCGGGCAGGGCGAGAAATACGCAGTATTTT. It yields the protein CASSQESGRARNTQYF.

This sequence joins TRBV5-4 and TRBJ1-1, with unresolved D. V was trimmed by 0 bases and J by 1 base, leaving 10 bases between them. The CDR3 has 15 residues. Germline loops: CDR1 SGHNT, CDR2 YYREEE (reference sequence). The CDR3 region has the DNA TGTGCCAGCAGCTTGGCCCCGGCTTCGAACACTGAAGCTTTCTTT. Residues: CASSLAPASNTEAFF.

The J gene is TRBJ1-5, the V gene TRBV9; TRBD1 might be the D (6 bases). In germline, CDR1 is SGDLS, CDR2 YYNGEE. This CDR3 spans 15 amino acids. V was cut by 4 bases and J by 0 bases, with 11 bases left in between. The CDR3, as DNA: TGTGCCAGCAGCCCATGGGACAATAGCAATCAGCCCCAGCATTTT. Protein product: CASSPWDNSNQPQHF.

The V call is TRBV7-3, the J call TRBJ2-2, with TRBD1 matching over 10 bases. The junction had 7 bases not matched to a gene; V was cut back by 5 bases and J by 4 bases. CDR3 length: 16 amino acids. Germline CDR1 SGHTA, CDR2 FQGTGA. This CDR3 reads CASSPGTGEGTGELFF. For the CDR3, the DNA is TGTGCCAGCAGCCCCGGGACAGGGGAGGGCACCGGGGAGCTGTTTTTT.

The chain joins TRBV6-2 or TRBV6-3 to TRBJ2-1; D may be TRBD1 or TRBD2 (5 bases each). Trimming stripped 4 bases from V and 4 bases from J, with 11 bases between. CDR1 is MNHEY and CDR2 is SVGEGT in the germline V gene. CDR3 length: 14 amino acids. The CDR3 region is CASSSPGGYNEQFF. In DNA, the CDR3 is TGTGCCAGCAGTTCGCCTGGGGGTTACAATGAGCAGTTCTTC.

CDR3 DNA sequence: TGTGCCAGCTCACCAGACAGAAAAAATTCACCCCTCCACTTT. Protein product: CASSPDRKNSPLHF. The rearrangement links TRBV18 to TRBJ1-6; possible D gene TRBD1, 5 bases. The CDR3 has 14 residues. The germline CDR1 and CDR2 sequences are KGHSH and LQKENI. V lost 2 bases and J 7 bases, leaving 9 bases between the germline ends.

The CDR3 sequence: CASKGFREQFF. The CDR3 DNA reads as TGTGCCAGCAAGGGTTTTCGGGAGCAGTTCTTC. The rearrangement joins TRBV28 to TRBJ2-1; D gene uncertain. Germline V gene lookup returns CDR1 MDHEN and CDR2 SYDVKM. The germline V and J ends were trimmed by 7 bases and 10 bases, with 11 bases remaining between them. This CDR3 region has 11 residues.

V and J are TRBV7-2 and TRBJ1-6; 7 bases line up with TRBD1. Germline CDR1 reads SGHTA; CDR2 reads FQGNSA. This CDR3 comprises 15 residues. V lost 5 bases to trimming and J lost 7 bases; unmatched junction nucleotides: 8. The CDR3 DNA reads TGTGCCAGCAGCGAAGCCCGACAGGGAAATTCACCCCTCCACTTT. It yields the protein CASSEARQGNSPLHF.

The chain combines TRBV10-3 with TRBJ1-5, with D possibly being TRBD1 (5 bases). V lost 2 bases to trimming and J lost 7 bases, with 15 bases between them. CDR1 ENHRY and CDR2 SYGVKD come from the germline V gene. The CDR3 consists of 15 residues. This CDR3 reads CAISEGQGGDQPQHF. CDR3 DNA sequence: TGTGCCATCAGTGAGGGTCAGGGAGGAGACCAGCCCCAGCATTTT.

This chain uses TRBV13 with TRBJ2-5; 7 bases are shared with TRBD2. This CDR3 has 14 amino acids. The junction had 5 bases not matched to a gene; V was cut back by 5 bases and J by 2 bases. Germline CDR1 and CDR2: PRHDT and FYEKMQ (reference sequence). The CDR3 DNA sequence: TGTGCCAGCAGCCCTTTGGGGGGGCAAGAGACCCAGTACTTC. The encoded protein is CASSPLGGQETQYF.

The CDR3 is CAWNLGVTEAFF. The DNA for the CDR3 is TGTGCCTGGAATCTAGGGGTAACTGAAGCTTTCTTT. V is TRBV30 and J is TRBJ1-1, with D perhaps TRBD1 (5 bases). The V and J ends lost 4 bases and 5 bases respectively, with 11 bases between them. Germline assignment: CDR1 GTSNPN and CDR2 SVGIG (reference sequence). CDR3 length: 12 residues.